The rows below give T cell receptor beta chains drawn from one sample of a study of T cells in Graves' hyperthyroidism and ophthalmopathy. TCRdb ran MiXCR on the multiplex PCR reads and lists one entry per CDR3 protein. The sample contains more than 650,000 distinct CDR3 sequences, around 13% of which appear only once. The sample was blood. These TCRs come from a woman under 30 with Graves' hyperthyroidism. Each CDR3 is given with its conserved first and last residue. The order of the fields is CDR3 length, clone size, J gene, V gene, D gene, CDR3 protein, CDR3 DNA. A D gene is named only where the DNA matches it firmly. Clone size, where shown, is once, few, many, or a class for clones that have expanded.

>15|few|TRBJ2-1|TRBV7-3|NA
CASSSPRDHHNEQFF
TGTGCCAGCAGCTCGCCACGGGACCATCACAATGAGCAGTTCTTC
>15|many|TRBJ2-1|TRBV3-1|TRBD2
CASSRREQSYNEQFF
TGTGCCAGCTCGCGGCGGGAGCAATCCTACAATGAGCAGTTCTTC
>15|many|TRBJ2-7|TRBV6-1|TRBD2
CASSEELAGYYEQYF
TGTGCCAGCAGTGAAGAACTAGCGGGATATTACGAGCAGTACTTC
>14|few|TRBJ2-2|TRBV18|NA
CASSPPLGPGELFF
TGTGCCAGCTCACCCCCACTCGGCCCCGGGGAGCTGTTTTTT
>16|many|TRBJ2-1|TRBV7-9|NA
CASSTTRKGSYNEQFF
TGTGCCAGCAGCACTACCCGGAAGGGCTCCTACAATGAGCAGTTCTTC
>14|many|TRBJ2-4|TRBV7-9|NA
CASSLAGNQDIQYF
TGTGCCAGCAGCTTAGCAGGGAACCAGGACATTCAGTACTTC
>18|many|TRBJ2-2|TRBV6-6|NA
CASSYIAGLLSNTGELFF
TGTGCCAGCAGTTACATTGCGGGACTGCTATCGAACACCGGGGAGCTGTTTTTT
>15|many|TRBJ2-1|TRBV24-1|TRBD2
CATSVRTSGSREQFF
TGTGCCACCAGTGTAAGGACTAGCGGGAGTCGTGAGCAGTTCTTC
>18|many|TRBJ1-2|TRBV12-3/TRBV12-4|NA
CASSSRPGLKSTNYGYTF
TGTGCCAGCAGTTCTCGGCCGGGACTGAAATCTACTAACTATGGCTACACCTTC
>14|many|TRBJ2-7|TRBV5-1|TRBD2
CASSRLADSKEQYF
TGCGCCAGCAGCCGACTAGCGGATTCTAAAGAGCAGTACTTC
>15|many|TRBJ1-2|TRBV12-3/TRBV12-4|NA
CASSFYSDRGYGYTF
TGTGCCAGCAGTTTCTATAGCGACAGAGGGTATGGCTACACCTTC
>15|many|TRBJ2-7|TRBV11-2|NA
CASSLYRTEYHEQYF
TGTGCCAGCAGCTTATACCGAACCGAGTACCACGAGCAGTACTTC
>15|NA|TRBJ2-1|TRBV5-4|TRBD2
CASSRPGLAFNEQFF
TGTGCCAGCAGCCGCCCGGGACTAGCGTTCAATGAGCAGTTCTTC
>12|NA|TRBJ2-7|TRBV20-1|NA
CSADGEKYEQYF
TGCAGTGCCGACGGGGAAAAGTACGAGCAGTACTTC
>16|few|TRBJ1-1|TRBV11-3|TRBD1
CASSPDPGTGGTEAFF
TGTGCCAGCAGCCCTGACCCCGGGACAGGGGGCACTGAAGCTTTCTTT
>14|NA|TRBJ1-1|TRBV9|NA
CASSVTGLGTEAFF
TGTGCCAGCAGCGTAACAGGTCTAGGAACTGAAGCTTTCTTT
>17|few|TRBJ2-5|TRBV6-5|NA
CASSYSNLDNVVGTQYF
TGTGCCAGCAGTTACTCGAACCTGGACAACGTGGTGGGGACCCAGTACTTC
>15|NA|TRBJ2-1|TRBV4-3|NA
CASSQAGISYNEQFF
TGCGCCAGCAGCCAAGCGGGAATCTCCTACAATGAGCAGTTCTTC
>16|few|TRBJ2-7|TRBV4-2|NA
CASSQETAGEAYEQYF
TGTGCCAGCAGCCAAGAAACGGCAGGGGAGGCCTACGAGCAGTACTTC
>15|many|TRBJ2-1|TRBV7-3|NA
CASSLSEGVYNEQFF
TGTGCCAGCAGCTTAAGCGAGGGGGTATACAATGAGCAGTTCTTC
>15|NA|TRBJ1-1|TRBV19|NA
CASSIVTGRNTEAFF
TGTGCCAGTAGTATCGTAACAGGGAGGAACACTGAAGCTTTCTTT
>15|NA|TRBJ2-7|TRBV6-1|TRBD2
CASRPKAGVVYEQYF
TGTGCCAGCAGGCCTAAAGCGGGAGTGGTTTACGAGCAGTACTTC
>15|few|TRBJ1-1|TRBV5-1|NA
CASSFLDAPNTEAFF
TGCGCCAGCAGCTTTTTGGACGCTCCGAACACTGAAGCTTTCTTT
>13|many|TRBJ1-2|TRBV20-1|TRBD1
CSASGTGGAGYTF
TGCAGTGCTAGTGGGACAGGGGGCGCCGGCTACACCTTC
>16|NA|TRBJ2-7|TRBV7-2|TRBD1
CASSLIRRGLMDEQYF
TGTGCCAGCAGCTTAATCAGAAGGGGGCTTATGGACGAGCAGTACTTC
>15|NA|TRBJ2-1|TRBV9|NA
CASSVGRGPYNEQFF
TGTGCCAGCAGCGTAGGTAGGGGCCCCTACAATGAGCAGTTCTTC
>18|few|TRBJ2-5|TRBV28|NA
CASSSGFWGRGTQETQYF
TGTGCCAGCAGTTCGGGTTTTTGGGGCAGGGGCACCCAAGAGACCCAGTACTTC
>13|few|TRBJ1-1|TRBV7-2|NA
CASSWGTRGEAFF
TGTGCCAGCAGCTGGGGAACTCGGGGTGAAGCTTTCTTT
>13|many|TRBJ1-5|TRBV2|NA
CASSPRGDQPQHF
TGTGCCAGCAGCCCCCGAGGGGATCAGCCCCAGCATTTT
>13|few|TRBJ2-7|TRBV7-2|NA
CASSLWTEYEQYF
TGTGCCAGCAGCTTGTGGACAGAGTACGAGCAGTACTTC
>17|NA|TRBJ1-1|TRBV3-1|TRBD1
CASSQSSQGELNTEAFF
TGTGCCAGCAGCCAGAGTTCACAGGGGGAATTGAACACTGAAGCTTTCTTT
>16|many|TRBJ2-1|TRBV3-1|NA
CASSQVDVSSYNEQFF
TGTGCCAGCAGCCAAGTTGACGTGAGCTCCTACAATGAGCAGTTCTTC
>15|NA|TRBJ1-4|TRBV9|NA
CASSVGGRVVEKLFF
TGTGCCAGCAGCGTAGGGGGCAGGGTGGTTGAAAAACTGTTTTTT
>13|many|TRBJ2-7|TRBV2|TRBD1
CASSPGTGGEQYF
TGTGCCAGCAGTCCCGGGACAGGGGGCGAGCAGTACTTC
>12|NA|TRBJ2-1|TRBV20-1|NA
CSAARGGGEQFF
TGCAGTGCTGCACGGGGTGGGGGTGAGCAGTTCTTC
>16|many|TRBJ1-1|TRBV27|TRBD1
CASSPEDRAPLTEAFF
TGTGCCAGCAGTCCGGAGGACAGGGCACCCTTAACTGAAGCTTTCTTT
>17|few|TRBJ1-4|TRBV4-1|NA
CASSQETAPSANEKLFF
TGCGCCAGCAGCCAAGAGACAGCTCCGTCGGCTAATGAAAAACTGTTTTTT
>12|many|TRBJ2-7|TRBV30|NA
CAWSKGTYEQYF
TGTGCCTGGAGTAAGGGAACCTACGAGCAGTACTTC
>12|many|TRBJ1-1|TRBV12-3/TRBV12-4|NA
CASRGGTHEAFF
TGTGCCAGCAGAGGGGGGACCCATGAAGCTTTCTTT
>13|many|TRBJ2-1|TRBV10-3|NA
CAISESGLLEQFF
TGTGCCATCAGTGAGTCGGGCCTTCTAGAGCAGTTCTTC
>14|many|TRBJ2-7|TRBV10-3|TRBD2
CAISVRAGDYEQYF
TGTGCCATCAGTGTTCGAGCGGGAGATTACGAGCAGTACTTC
>14|NA|TRBJ2-7|TRBV20-1|NA
CSASGDGLSYEQYF
TGCAGTGCTAGCGGGGACGGACTTTCCTACGAGCAGTACTTC
>14|few|TRBJ1-1|TRBV12-3/TRBV12-4|TRBD1
CASSLGQGQGKAFF
TGTGCCAGCAGTTTAGGGCAAGGACAGGGTAAAGCTTTCTTT
>12|NA|TRBJ2-1|TRBV24-1|TRBD2
CATSGGYNEQFF
TGTGCCACCAGCGGGGGGTACAATGAGCAGTTCTTC
>15|few|TRBJ2-3|TRBV7-9|NA
CASSLAGSVTDTQYF
TGTGCCAGCAGCTTAGCCGGGAGTGTCACAGATACGCAGTATTTT
>14|many|TRBJ2-5|TRBV7-8|NA
CASSFTPGEETQYF
TGTGCCAGCAGCTTCACACCGGGAGAAGAGACCCAGTACTTC
>12|NA|TRBJ1-4|TRBV20-1|NA
CSAGTGGEKLFF
TGCAGTGCCGGGACTGGTGGTGAAAAACTGTTTTTT
>15|many|TRBJ2-5|TRBV7-8|TRBD1
CASSAYRGRVETQYF
TGTGCCAGCAGCGCCTACAGGGGGCGCGTCGAGACCCAGTACTTC
>14|NA|TRBJ2-3|TRBV19|TRBD2
CATQTSGSVDTQYF
TGTGCCACACAGACTAGCGGGAGTGTAGATACGCAGTATTTT
>13|NA|TRBJ2-1|TRBV18|NA
CANGGPTYNEQFF
TGTGCCAACGGCGGACCGACCTACAATGAGCAGTTCTTC